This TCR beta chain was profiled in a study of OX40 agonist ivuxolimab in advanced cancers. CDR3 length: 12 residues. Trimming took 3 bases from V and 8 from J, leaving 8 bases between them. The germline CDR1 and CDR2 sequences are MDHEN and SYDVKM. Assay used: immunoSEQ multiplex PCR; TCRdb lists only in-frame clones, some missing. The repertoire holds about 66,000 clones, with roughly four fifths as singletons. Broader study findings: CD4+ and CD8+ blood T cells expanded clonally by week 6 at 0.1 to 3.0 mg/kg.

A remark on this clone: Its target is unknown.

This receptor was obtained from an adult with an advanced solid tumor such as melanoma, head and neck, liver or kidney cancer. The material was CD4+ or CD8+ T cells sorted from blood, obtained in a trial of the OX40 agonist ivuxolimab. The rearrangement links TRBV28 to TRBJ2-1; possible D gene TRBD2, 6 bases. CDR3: CASSFGGDEQFF. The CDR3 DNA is TGTGCCAGCAGTTTCGGAGGGGATGAGCAGTTCTTC.